The clone carrying this T cell receptor (beta chain) was counted between two and nine times. These data are taken from a study of blood T cell repertoires in COVID-19. Study background: The origin of the acute and convalescent COVID-19 samples was the United States, Italy and Spain. PBMCs, B-cell-depleted T cells, or T cells were the source of the cDNA or gDNA that made up the material.

As originally analysed: Reference gene primer amplification in the assay estimated nucleated cell counts. Using immunoSEQ multiplex PCR, the repertoire was profiled, and TCRdb retains in-frame clones only, with some absent. The V and J calls and clone size were taken over from that table, and D and trimming were inferred from the DNA. The sample records around 120,000 clones, just under 85% being singletons. The CDR3 is made up of 14 amino acids. V shed 10 bases and J 5 bases; nucleotides not matched to a gene: 9. Germline V gene lookup returns CDR1 LNHDA and CDR2 SQIVND (reference sequence). Sequencing was performed on peripheral blood. This receptor was obtained from a man aged 70 or older with active or convalescent COVID-19. This chain joins TRBV19 and TRBJ2-1; the match to TRBD2 covers 9 bases. In DNA, the CDR3 is TGTGCCACAGGTAGCGGGAGTAGAGACAATGAGCAGTTCTTC. Translated: CATGSGSRDNEQFF.